A single sample is the source of the 27 T cell receptor beta chains below, sequenced in a study of T cells in Graves' hyperthyroidism and ophthalmopathy. RNA transcripts provided the source from which TCR beta CDR3 regions were amplified. The TCR CDR3 was amplified in a first-round RT-PCR using the HTBI primer set. Via MiXCR, TCRdb re-called the multiplex PCR reads, giving one row per CDR3 protein. The sample yields hundreds of thousands of distinct CDR3 sequences, about 19% seen once. Input material: blood. The receptors were gathered from a man between 45 and 60 years old with Graves' ophthalmopathy.

The table lists this clonotype with a few counts. This chain links TRBV10-3 with TRBJ2-5, with D hard to call. The CDR3 consists of 12 residues. Germline CDR1 reads ENHRY; CDR2 reads SYGVKD. Between the trimmed V and J ends, which lost 0 bases and 6 bases, there was a span of 5 bases. The CDR3 loop is CAISESQQTQYF. The CDR3 DNA reads as TGTGCCATCAGTGAGTCCCAGCAGACCCAGTACTTC.

This clonotype was seen repeatedly, ten times or more. The V call is TRBV7-8, the J call TRBJ2-3; 8 nucleotides align to TRBD2. Germline V CDR1 and CDR2: SGHVS, FQNEAQ. CDR3 length: 14 residues. The trim removed 5 bases at V and 4 bases at J, leaving 5 bases unmatched. CDR3 sequence: CASSNGRASDTQYF. In DNA, the CDR3 is TGTGCCAGCAGCAACGGGAGGGCCTCAGATACGCAGTATTTT.

In this sample, this clonotype turned up many times. The V and J genes are TRBV18 and TRBJ2-7; TRBD1 agrees at 8 bases. Germline CDR1 KGHSH, CDR2 LQKENI. With V trimmed by 9 bases and J by 3 bases, 10 bases remained unmatched. The CDR3 is 14 amino acids. CDR3 sequence reads: CASQQGTGFYEQYF. Here the CDR3 DNA reads TGTGCCAGTCAGCAAGGGACAGGTTTCTACGAGCAGTACTTC. Full variable domain (remainder filled in from reference TRBV18 and TRBJ2-7): NAGVMQNPRHLVRRRGQEARLRCSPMKGHSHVYWYRQLPEEGLKFMVYLQKENIIDESGMPKERFSAEFPKEGPSILRIQQVVRGDSAAYFCASQQGTGFYEQYFGPGTRLTVT.

The rearrangement links TRBV9 to TRBJ1-6, with D uncertain. V dropped 4 bases and J dropped 14 bases, with 10 bases sitting between them. The CDR3 has 11 residues. Germline CDR1 SGDLS, CDR2 YYNGEE. DNA for the CDR3: TGTGCCAGCAGCTATGACGACTCCCTCCACTTT. Amino acids: CASSYDDSLHF.

This clonotype showed up many times. This chain joins TRBV5-1 and TRBJ2-2; TRBD2 agrees at 11 bases. This CDR3 is 16 amino acids long. V lost 5 bases and J lost 7; bases outside the gene matches: 10. CDR1 and CDR2 from the germline V gene are SGHRS and YFSETQ. CDR3 protein: CASRAPGLAADGELFF. CDR3 coding DNA: TGCGCCAGCAGAGCCCCGGGACTAGCGGCGGACGGGGAGCTGTTTTTT. The full variable domain, with the rest looked up from reference TRBV5-1 and TRBJ2-2, is KAGVTQTPRYLIKTRGQQVTLSCSPISGHRSVSWYQQTPGQGLQFLFEYFSETQRNKGNFPGRFSGRQFSNSRSEMNVSTLELGDSALYLCASRAPGLAADGELFFGEGSRLTVL.

V gene TRBV6-1 combines with J gene TRBJ2-5, with TRBD1 as a possible D gene (5 bases). Trimming left V 6 bases short and J 5 bases short, with 16 bases between. The CDR3 sequence is 14 residues long. Germline V gene sequence: CDR1 MNHNS, CDR2 SASEGT. The chain's CDR3 is CASSLFRAWETQYF. CDR3 coding DNA: TGTGCCAGCAGCCTATTCAGGGCCTGGGAGACCCAGTACTTC.

The chain recombines TRBV15 with TRBJ2-2, with D possibly matching TRBD2 (5 bases). CDR1 LNHNV and CDR2 YYDKDF come from the germline V gene (reference sequence). V lost 5 bases, J lost 3 bases, and 10 bases lay in between. The CDR3 totals 14 residues. The DNA of the CDR3 is TGTGCCACCAGCGGATTAGCGTACACCGGGGAGCTGTTTTTT. Its protein is CATSGLAYTGELFF.

A few counts support this clonotype. The chain couples TRBV5-1 to TRBJ1-6; the D gene is possibly TRBD1 (6 bases). The CDR3 spans 14 residues. CDR1 SGHRS and CDR2 YFSETQ come from the germline V gene. V was trimmed by 1 base and J by 5 bases, leaving 7 bases between them. CDR3 loop: CASSLSGDNSPLHF. The CDR3 DNA sequence: TGCGCCAGCAGCTTGTCAGGGGATAATTCACCCCTCCACTTT.

The chain is built from TRBV5-1 and TRBJ2-7; D is undetermined. V shed 0 bases and J shed 2 bases, with 9 bases lying between them. The CDR3 has 14 residues. The germline V gene has CDR1 SGHRS and CDR2 YFSETQ. CDR3 sequence reads: CASSLEARTYEQYF. The DNA for the CDR3 is TGCGCCAGCAGCTTGGAGGCCAGGACCTACGAGCAGTACTTC.

Only a few counts were recorded for this clonotype. The rearrangement links TRBV6-1 to TRBJ1-4; no definite D call. Germline V gives CDR1 MNHNS, CDR2 SASEGT. The V end lost 1 base, the J end lost 0 bases, and 9 bases lay between the germline ends. The CDR3 is 16 residues long. The CDR3 coding sequence is TGTGCCAGCAGTGAAGGATGGGCTGCAACTAATGAAAAACTGTTTTTT. Translated, it gives CASSEGWAATNEKLFF.

Many counts were recorded for this clonotype. This chain links TRBV5-1 with TRBJ2-3, with D possibly being TRBD2 (5 bases). The germline CDR1 and CDR2 sequences are SGHRS and YFSETQ. Trimming removed 0 bases at V and 5 bases at J, with 7 bases between. CDR3 length: 13 amino acids. The CDR3 nucleotides are TGCGCCAGCAGCTTGGAGGAGGAAGATACGCAGTATTTT. Translated, it gives CASSLEEEDTQYF.

The chain links TRBV6-2 or TRBV6-3 to TRBJ1-2; tentatively, D is TRBD1 (5 bases). Germline V CDR1 and CDR2: MNHEY, SVGEGT. V lost 7 bases to trimming and J lost 4 bases, with 16 bases between them. The CDR3 totals 14 residues. CDR3 in DNA: TGTGCCAGCACAGAGGGACCACTTGTCTATGGCTACACCTTC. It encodes CASTEGPLVYGYTF.

This clonotype was counted only a few times. The chain couples TRBV28 to TRBJ2-7; 9 nucleotides agree with TRBD2. V lost 0 bases, J lost 4 bases, and 10 bases stayed unmatched. The germline V gene encodes CDR1 MDHEN and CDR2 SYDVKM. CDR3 length: 17 amino acids. The CDR3 spells CASSLWVSGSLGYEQYF. DNA for the CDR3: TGTGCCAGCAGTTTATGGGTTAGCGGGAGTCTAGGTTACGAGCAGTACTTC. The full variable domain, its missing parts supplied by reference TRBV28 and TRBJ2-7, is DVKVTQSSRYLVKRTGEKVFLECVQDMDHENMFWYRQDPGLGLRLIYFSYDVKMKEKGDIPEGYSVSREKKERFSLILESASTNQTSMYLCASSLWVSGSLGYEQYFGPGTRLTVT.

This clonotype was seen only a few times. The rearrangement uses TRBV28 and TRBJ2-6; no firm D call. Germline V lookup: CDR1 MDHEN, CDR2 SYDVKM. The CDR3 totals 18 residues. V was cut by 6 bases and J by 0 bases, with 18 bases left in between. The CDR3 loop is CASRKNSQLSSGANVLTF. The CDR3, as DNA: TGTGCCAGCAGAAAAAACAGCCAACTGAGCTCTGGGGCCAACGTCCTGACTTTC.

The sample holds many counts of this clonotype. The rearrangement uses TRBV13 and TRBJ2-1; TRBD1 matches at 7 bases. Trimming at V came to 5 bases and at J to 0 bases, leaving 4 bases not matched to a gene. Germline values: CDR1 PRHDT, CDR2 FYEKMQ (reference sequence). The CDR3 is 15 residues long. The CDR3 reads CASSLRDSSYNEQFF. The DNA of the CDR3 is TGTGCCAGCAGCCTCCGGGACAGCTCCTACAATGAGCAGTTCTTC.

This clonotype was recorded a few times. The V gene is TRBV19, the J gene TRBJ2-1, with D possibly called TRBD1 or TRBD2 (6 bases each). The germline CDR1 and CDR2 sequences are LNHDA and SQIVND (reference sequence). Between the trimmed V and J ends, which lost 3 bases and 9 bases, there was a span of 15 bases. The CDR3 runs to 14 residues. Here the CDR3 DNA reads TGTGCCAGTAGTATTCAGACACAGGGAGGTGAGCAGTTCTTC. Its protein is CASSIQTQGGEQFF.

This clonotype showed up many times. J is TRBJ2-1 and V is TRBV2; 13 positions agree with TRBD2. The ends lost 7 bases at V and 0 bases at J; junction bases unmatched: 9. This CDR3 contains 18 residues. Germline CDR1 SNHLY, CDR2 FYNNEI. The CDR3 protein is CASTGTSGTKSSYNEQFF. The CDR3 region has the DNA TGTGCCAGCACCGGGACTAGCGGGACAAAGAGCTCCTACAATGAGCAGTTCTTC.

This clonotype was found many times. The chain is built from TRBV18 and TRBJ2-7, with 9 bases that match TRBD1. The V gene end was trimmed by 4 bases and the J gene end by 5 bases; junction bases not matched to a gene: 3. CDR3 length: 13 amino acids. Looked up from germline, CDR1 is KGHSH and CDR2 is LQKENI. CDR3 residues: CASSLRTGDEQYF. The CDR3 DNA is TGTGCCAGCTCACTCCGGACAGGGGACGAGCAGTACTTC.

In its sample, this clonotype was seen many times. The CDR3 region is CASSHGVRADTQYF. The CDR3 region has the DNA TGTGCCAGCAGCCACGGGGTTCGGGCAGATACGCAGTATTTT. The rearrangement uses TRBV7-2 and TRBJ2-3; D might be TRBD2 (5 bases). This CDR3 spans 14 amino acids. Germline CDR1 reads SGHTA; CDR2 reads FQGNSA. Trimming shortened V by 5 bases and J by 4 bases, and 13 bases separated the two germline ends.

This clonotype was detected a few times. This CDR3 is CASSLAPGEQYF. CDR3 bases: TGTGCCAGCAGCTTAGCGCCGGGGGAGCAGTACTTC. This rearrangement joins TRBV7-6 to TRBJ2-7; possible D gene TRBD2, 5 bases. Germline CDR1 SGHVS, CDR2 FNYEAQ. The CDR3 runs 12 residues. V was trimmed by 0 bases and J by 7 bases, leaving 7 bases between them.

This clonotype was counted ten times or more. The V call is TRBV30, the J call TRBJ2-5; D might be TRBD1 or TRBD2, each matching 6 bases. V shed 4 bases and J shed 5 bases, with 17 bases lying between them. The CDR3 runs 14 residues. Germline V gene sequence: CDR1 GTSNPN, CDR2 SVGIG (reference sequence). This CDR3 reads CAWNVRGRGETQYF. For the CDR3, the DNA is TGTGCCTGGAACGTTCGGGGGCGAGGGGAGACCCAGTACTTC.

CDR3 DNA sequence: TGTGCCAGCAGTTTGGCCAGGGCGTATGAAAAACTGTTTTTT. This encodes CASSLARAYEKLFF. V is TRBV28 and J is TRBJ1-4, with D possibly being TRBD1 (5 bases). The CDR3 runs to 14 residues. The V gene lost 3 bases and the J gene lost 6 bases, with 11 bases spanning the gap. Per germline, CDR1 MDHEN and CDR2 SYDVKM.

This clonotype was counted at least ten times. The chain couples TRBV18 to TRBJ1-5; D perhaps matches TRBD1 (5 bases). Germline loops: CDR1 KGHSH, CDR2 LQKENI. The V gene lost 4 bases and the J gene lost 2 bases, with 12 bases spanning the gap. The CDR3 is 15 amino acids. The CDR3 bases are TGTGCCAGCTCACTTGGGACGGACCGCAATCAGCCCCAGCATTTT. Encoded protein: CASSLGTDRNQPQHF.

There are a few counts of this clonotype. The chain couples TRBV10-2 to TRBJ2-5; D is possibly TRBD2 (5 bases). The V end was cut by 2 bases, the J end by 4 bases, with 20 bases between. CDR3 size: 17 residues. Per germline, CDR1 WSHSY and CDR2 SAAADI. The CDR3 here is CASSEAPLGGRGETQYF. The DNA of the CDR3 is TGCGCCAGCAGTGAGGCTCCCTTGGGCGGGCGAGGAGAGACCCAGTACTTC.

This clonotype was observed many times. J is TRBJ1-1 and V is TRBV3-1; D may be TRBD1 (5 bases). The CDR3 sequence is 13 residues long. Trimming left V 4 bases short and J 5 bases short, with 11 bases between. The germline V gene encodes CDR1 LGHDT and CDR2 YNNKEL (reference sequence). The CDR3 sequence is CASSLQRGTEAFF. In nucleotides, the CDR3 is TGTGCCAGCAGCCTGCAACGGGGGACTGAAGCTTTCTTT.

This clonotype was picked up one time. Its ends do not fully match the called genes, so a read error is possible. J is TRBJ2-2 and V is TRBV7-7; TRBD1 matches at 8 bases. The CDR3 contains 15 residues. Germline loops: CDR1 SSHAT, CDR2 FNYEAQ (reference sequence). CDR3 region: CASSLKTGATGELFF. CDR3 bases: TGTGCTAGCAGCTTAAAGACAGGGGCCACCGGGGAGCTGTTTTTT.

V gene TRBV7-9 combines with J gene TRBJ2-1; D may be TRBD2 (5 bases). CDR1 and CDR2 from the germline V gene are SEHNR and FQNEAQ (reference sequence). V was cut by 1 base and J by 8 bases, with 12 bases left in between. This CDR3 contains 14 residues. The CDR3 DNA reads TGTGCCAGCAGCTTAGGGGGAGCGGCCCATGAGCAGTTCTTC. Translated: CASSLGGAAHEQFF.